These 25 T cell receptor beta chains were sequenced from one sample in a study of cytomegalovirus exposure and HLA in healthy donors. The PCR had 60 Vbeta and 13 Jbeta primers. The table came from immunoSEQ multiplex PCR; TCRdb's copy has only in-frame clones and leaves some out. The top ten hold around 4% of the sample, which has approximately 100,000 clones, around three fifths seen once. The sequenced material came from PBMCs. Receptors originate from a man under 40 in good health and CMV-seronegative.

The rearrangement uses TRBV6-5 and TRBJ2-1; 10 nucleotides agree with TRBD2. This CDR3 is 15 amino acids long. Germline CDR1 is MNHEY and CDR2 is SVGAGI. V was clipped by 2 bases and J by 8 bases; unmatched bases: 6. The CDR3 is CASSYASGGAYEQFF. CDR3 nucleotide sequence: TGTGCCAGCAGTTACGCGAGCGGGGGGGCCTATGAGCAGTTCTTC.

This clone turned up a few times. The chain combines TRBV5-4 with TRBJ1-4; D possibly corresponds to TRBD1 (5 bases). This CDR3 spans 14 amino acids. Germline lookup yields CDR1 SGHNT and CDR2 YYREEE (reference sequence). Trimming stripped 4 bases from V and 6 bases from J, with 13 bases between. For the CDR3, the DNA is TGTGCCAGCAGCCCGGGGGACGGCGATGAAAAACTGTTTTTT. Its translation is CASSPGDGDEKLFF. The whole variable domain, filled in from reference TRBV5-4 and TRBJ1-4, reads ETGVTQSPTHLIKTRGQQVTLRCSSQSGHNTVSWYQQALGQGPQFIFQYYREEENGRGNFPPRFSGLQFPNYSSELNVNALELDDSALYLCASSPGDGDEKLFFGSGTQLSVL.

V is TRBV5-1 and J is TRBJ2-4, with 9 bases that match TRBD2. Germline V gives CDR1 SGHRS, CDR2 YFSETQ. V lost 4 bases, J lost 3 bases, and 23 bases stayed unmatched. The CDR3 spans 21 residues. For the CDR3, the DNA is TGCGCCAGCAGCGCCAGTAATACGTGGGCGGGAGGGATTGGGGTCAAAAACATTCAGTACTTC. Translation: CASSASNTWAGGIGVKNIQYF.

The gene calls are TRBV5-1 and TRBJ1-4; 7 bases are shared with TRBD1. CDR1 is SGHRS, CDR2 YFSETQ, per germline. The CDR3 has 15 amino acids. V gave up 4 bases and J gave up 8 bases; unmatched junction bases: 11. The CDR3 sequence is CASSLPGQKREKLFF. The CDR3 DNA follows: TGCGCCAGCAGCCTCCCGGGACAGAAGAGGGAAAAACTGTTTTTT.

CDR3 in amino acids: CASTRLVTNTGELFF. The CDR3, as DNA: TGCGCCAGCACCCGACTAGTGACGAACACCGGGGAGCTGTTTTTT. This sequence joins TRBV4-1 and TRBJ2-2, with a possible D match to TRBD2 (6 bases). Looked up from germline, CDR1 is MGHRA and CDR2 is YSYEKL. This CDR3 has 15 residues. Between the trimmed V and J ends, which lost 7 bases and 0 bases, there was a span of 12 bases.

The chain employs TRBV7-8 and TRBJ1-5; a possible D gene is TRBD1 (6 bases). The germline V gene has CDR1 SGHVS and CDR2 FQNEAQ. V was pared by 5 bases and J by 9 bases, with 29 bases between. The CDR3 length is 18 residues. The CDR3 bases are TGTGCCAGCAGCCGTACGACAGGTACCAGCCTCACGGCCAGGCCCCAGCATTTT. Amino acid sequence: CASSRTTGTSLTARPQHF.

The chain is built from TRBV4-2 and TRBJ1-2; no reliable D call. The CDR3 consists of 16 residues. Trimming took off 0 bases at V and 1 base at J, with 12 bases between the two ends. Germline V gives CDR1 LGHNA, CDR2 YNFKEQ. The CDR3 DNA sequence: TGTGCCAGCAGCCAAGATTTTGAGGGAAGTAACTATGGCTACACCTTC. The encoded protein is CASSQDFEGSNYGYTF.

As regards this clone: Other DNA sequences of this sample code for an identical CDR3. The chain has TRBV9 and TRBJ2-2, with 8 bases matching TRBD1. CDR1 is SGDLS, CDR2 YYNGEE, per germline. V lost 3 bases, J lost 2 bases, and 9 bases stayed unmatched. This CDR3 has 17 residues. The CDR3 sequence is CASSGIIGTGNTGELFF. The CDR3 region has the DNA TGTGCCAGCAGCGGAATCATCGGGACAGGCAACACCGGGGAGCTGTTTTTT. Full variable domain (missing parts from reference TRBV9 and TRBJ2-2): DSGVTQTPKHLITATGQRVTLRCSPRSGDLSVYWYQQSLDQGLQFLIQYYNGEERAKGNILERFSAQQFPDLHSELNLSSLELGDSALYFCASSGIIGTGNTGELFFGEGSRLTVL.

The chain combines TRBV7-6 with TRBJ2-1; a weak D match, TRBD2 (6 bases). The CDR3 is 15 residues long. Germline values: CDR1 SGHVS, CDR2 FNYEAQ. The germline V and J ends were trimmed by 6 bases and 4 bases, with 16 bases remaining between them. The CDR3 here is CASSPEDYRYNEQFF. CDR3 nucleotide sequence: TGTGCCAGCAGTCCAGAGGACTACCGGTACAATGAGCAGTTCTTC. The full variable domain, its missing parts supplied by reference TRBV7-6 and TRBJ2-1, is GAGVSQSPRYKVTKRGQDVALRCDPISGHVSLYWYRQALGQGPEFLTYFNYEAQQDKSGLPNDRFSAERPEGSISTLTIQRTEQRDSAMYRCASSPEDYRYNEQFFGPGTRLTVL.

CDR3 sequence reads: CASSLGDRALGLYGYTF. The CDR3 region has the DNA TGCGCCAGCAGCTTGGGGGACAGGGCCCTAGGCCTCTATGGCTACACCTTC. The chain combines TRBV5-1 with TRBJ1-2, with TRBD1 matching over 9 bases. CDR3 length: 17 amino acids. Germline V gene lookup returns CDR1 SGHRS and CDR2 YFSETQ. The ends lost 0 bases at V and 4 bases at J; junction bases unmatched: 10.

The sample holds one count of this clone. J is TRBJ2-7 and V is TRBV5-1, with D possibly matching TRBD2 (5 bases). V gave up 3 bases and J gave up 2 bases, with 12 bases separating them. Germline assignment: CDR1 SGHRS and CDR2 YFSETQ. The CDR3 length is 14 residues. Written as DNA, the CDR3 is TGCGCCAGCAGCTCCCGAACGGGGACCTACGAGCAGTACTTC. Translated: CASSSRTGTYEQYF.

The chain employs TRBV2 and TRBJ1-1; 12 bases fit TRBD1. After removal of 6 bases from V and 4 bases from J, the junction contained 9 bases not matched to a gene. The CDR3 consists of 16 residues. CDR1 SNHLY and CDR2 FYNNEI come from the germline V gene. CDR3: CASSAGQGALGTEAFF. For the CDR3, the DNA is TGTGCCAGCAGCGCGGGACAGGGGGCGTTGGGCACTGAAGCTTTCTTT.

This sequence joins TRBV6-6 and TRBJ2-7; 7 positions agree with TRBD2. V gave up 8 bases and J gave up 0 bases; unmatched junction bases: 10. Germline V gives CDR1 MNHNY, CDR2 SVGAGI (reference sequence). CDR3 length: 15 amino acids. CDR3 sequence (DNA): TGTGCCAGCTCTACGAGGCTAGCGGTCTCCTACGAGCAGTACTTC. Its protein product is CASSTRLAVSYEQYF.

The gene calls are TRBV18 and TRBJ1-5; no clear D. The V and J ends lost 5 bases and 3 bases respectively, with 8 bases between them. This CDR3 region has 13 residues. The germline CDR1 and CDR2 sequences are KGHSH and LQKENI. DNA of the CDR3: TGTGCCAGCTCAGAGCATGACAATCAGCCCCAGCATTTT. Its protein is CASSEHDNQPQHF.

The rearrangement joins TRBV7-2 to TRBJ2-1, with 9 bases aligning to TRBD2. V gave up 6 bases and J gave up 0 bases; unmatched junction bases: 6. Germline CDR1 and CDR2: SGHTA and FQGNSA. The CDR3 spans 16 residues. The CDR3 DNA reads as TGTGCCAGCAGTGTAGCGGGGGCCCTCTCCTACAATGAGCAGTTCTTC. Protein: CASSVAGALSYNEQFF.

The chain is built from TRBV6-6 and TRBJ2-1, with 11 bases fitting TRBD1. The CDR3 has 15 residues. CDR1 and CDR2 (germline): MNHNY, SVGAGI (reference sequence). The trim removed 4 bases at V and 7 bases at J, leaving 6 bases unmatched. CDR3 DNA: TGTGCCAGCAGTTTCCCCGGGACAGGGGGAAATGAGCAGTTCTTC. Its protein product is CASSFPGTGGNEQFF.

CDR3 nucleotide sequence: TGCAGCGCCCGACTAGCGGGAGCTAATGAGCAGTTCTTC. Protein: CSARLAGANEQFF. The chain employs TRBV29-1 and TRBJ2-1; the match to TRBD2 covers 12 bases. The CDR3 is made up of 13 amino acids. Germline CDR1 and CDR2: SQVTM and ANQGSEA. V trimming: 7 bases; J trimming: 7 bases; junction bases outside the gene matches: 5.

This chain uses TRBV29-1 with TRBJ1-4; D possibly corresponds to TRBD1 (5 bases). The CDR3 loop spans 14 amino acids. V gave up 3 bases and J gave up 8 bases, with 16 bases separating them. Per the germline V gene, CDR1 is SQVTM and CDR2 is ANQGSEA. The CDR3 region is CSVEDNGVTEKLFF. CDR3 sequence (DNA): TGCAGCGTTGAGGACAACGGCGTCACCGAAAAACTGTTTTTT.

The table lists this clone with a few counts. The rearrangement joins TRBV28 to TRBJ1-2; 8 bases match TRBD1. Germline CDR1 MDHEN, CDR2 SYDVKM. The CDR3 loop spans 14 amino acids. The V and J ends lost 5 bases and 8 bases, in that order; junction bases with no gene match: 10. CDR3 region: CASSLTDRGWGYTF. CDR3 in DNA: TGTGCCAGCAGTCTTACCGACAGGGGATGGGGCTACACCTTC.

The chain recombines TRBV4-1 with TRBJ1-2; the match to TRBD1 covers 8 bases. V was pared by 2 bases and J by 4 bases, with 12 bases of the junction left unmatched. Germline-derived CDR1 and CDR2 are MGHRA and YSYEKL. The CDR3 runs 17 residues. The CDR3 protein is CASSQTPTDREGYGYTF. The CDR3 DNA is TGCGCCAGCAGCCAAACCCCCACGGACAGGGAGGGCTATGGCTACACCTTC.

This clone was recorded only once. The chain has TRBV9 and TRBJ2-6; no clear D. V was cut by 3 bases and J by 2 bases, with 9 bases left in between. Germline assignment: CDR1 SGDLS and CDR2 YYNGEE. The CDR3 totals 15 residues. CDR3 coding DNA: TGTGCCAGCAGCGACTACACGGCTGGGGCCAACGTCCTGACTTTC. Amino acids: CASSDYTAGANVLTF.

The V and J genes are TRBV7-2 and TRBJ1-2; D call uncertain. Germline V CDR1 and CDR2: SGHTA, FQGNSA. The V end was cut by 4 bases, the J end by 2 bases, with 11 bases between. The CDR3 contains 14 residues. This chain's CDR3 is CASSSSGENYGYTF. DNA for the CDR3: TGTGCCAGCAGCTCCTCCGGGGAAAACTATGGCTACACCTTC.

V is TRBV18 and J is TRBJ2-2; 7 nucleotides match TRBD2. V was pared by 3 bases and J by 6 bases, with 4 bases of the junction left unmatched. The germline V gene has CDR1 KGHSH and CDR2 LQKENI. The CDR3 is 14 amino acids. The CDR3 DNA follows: TGTGCCAGCTCACCGGGCGGGAGTTCCGGGGAGCTGTTTTTT. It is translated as CASSPGGSSGELFF.

This CDR3 reads CASSLGPQGRTSGGDTQYF. In DNA, the CDR3 is TGCGCCAGCAGCTTGGGGCCTCAAGGCCGGACTAGCGGGGGAGATACGCAGTATTTT. The chain is built from TRBV5-1 and TRBJ2-3; 13 bases agree with TRBD2. This CDR3 has 19 amino acids. With 0 bases clipped from V and 5 bases from J, the junction kept 12 bases outside the gene matches. The germline gives CDR1 SGHRS, CDR2 YFSETQ.

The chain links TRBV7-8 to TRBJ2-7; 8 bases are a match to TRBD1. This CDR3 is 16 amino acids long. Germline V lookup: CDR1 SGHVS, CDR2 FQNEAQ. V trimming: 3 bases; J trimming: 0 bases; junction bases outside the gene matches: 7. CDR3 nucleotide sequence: TGTGCCAGCAGCTTCGGACAGGGACAAAGCTCCTACGAGCAGTACTTC. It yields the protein CASSFGQGQSSYEQYF.